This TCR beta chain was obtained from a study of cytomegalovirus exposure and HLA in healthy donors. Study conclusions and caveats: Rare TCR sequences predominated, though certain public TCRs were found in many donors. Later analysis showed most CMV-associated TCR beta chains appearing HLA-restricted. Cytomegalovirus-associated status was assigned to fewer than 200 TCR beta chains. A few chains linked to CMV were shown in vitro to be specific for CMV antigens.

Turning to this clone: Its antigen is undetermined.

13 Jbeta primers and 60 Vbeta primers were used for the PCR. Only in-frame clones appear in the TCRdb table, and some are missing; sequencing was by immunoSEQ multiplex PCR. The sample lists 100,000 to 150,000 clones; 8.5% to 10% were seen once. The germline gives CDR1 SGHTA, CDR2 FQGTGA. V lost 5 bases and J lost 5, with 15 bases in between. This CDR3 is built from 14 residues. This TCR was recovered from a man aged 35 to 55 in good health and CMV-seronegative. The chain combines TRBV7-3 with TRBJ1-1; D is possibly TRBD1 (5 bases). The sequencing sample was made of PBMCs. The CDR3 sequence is CASSLTPRGTEAFF. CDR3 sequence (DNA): TGTGCCAGCAGCCTTACACCCCGGGGGACTGAAGCTTTCTTT.